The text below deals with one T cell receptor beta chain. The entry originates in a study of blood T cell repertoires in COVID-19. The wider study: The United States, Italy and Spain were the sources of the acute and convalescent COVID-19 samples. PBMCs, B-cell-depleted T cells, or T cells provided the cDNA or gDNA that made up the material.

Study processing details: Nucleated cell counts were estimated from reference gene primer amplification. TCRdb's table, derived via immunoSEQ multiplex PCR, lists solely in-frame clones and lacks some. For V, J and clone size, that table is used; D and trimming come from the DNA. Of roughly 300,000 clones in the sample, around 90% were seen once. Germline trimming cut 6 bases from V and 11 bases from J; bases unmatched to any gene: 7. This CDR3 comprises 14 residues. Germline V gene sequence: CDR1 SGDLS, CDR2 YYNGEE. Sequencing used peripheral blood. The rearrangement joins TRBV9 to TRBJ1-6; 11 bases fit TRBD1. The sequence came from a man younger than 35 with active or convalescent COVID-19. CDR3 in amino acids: CASNPGTGGTPLHF. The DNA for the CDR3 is TGTGCCAGCAATCCCGGGACAGGGGGGACACCCCTCCACTTT.